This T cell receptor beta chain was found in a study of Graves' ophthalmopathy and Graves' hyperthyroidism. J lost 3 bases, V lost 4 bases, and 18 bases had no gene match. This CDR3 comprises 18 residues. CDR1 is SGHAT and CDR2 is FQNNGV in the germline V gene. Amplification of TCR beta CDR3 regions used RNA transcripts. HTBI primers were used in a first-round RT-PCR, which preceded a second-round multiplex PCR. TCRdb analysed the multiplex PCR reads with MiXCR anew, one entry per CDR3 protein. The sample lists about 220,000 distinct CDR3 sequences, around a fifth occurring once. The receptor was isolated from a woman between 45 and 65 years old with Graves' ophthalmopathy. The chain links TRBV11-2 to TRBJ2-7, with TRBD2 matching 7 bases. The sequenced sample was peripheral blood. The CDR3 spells CASSSGYLGLQGDYEQYF. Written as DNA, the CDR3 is TGTGCCAGCAGCTCAGGATACTTGGGACTACAAGGGGACTACGAGCAGTACTTC.